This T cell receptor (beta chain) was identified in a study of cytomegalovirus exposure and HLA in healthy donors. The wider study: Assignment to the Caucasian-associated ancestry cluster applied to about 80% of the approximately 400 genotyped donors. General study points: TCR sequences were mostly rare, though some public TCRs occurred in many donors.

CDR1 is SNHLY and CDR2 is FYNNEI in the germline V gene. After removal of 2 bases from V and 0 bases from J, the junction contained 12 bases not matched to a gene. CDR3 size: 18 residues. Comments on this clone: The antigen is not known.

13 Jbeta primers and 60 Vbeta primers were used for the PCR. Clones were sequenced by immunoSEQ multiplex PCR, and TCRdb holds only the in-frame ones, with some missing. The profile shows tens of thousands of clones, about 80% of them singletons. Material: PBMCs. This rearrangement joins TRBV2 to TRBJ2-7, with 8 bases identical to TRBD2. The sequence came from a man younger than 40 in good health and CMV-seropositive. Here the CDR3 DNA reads TGTGCCAGCAGTGAATTAGGTTGGGCGGGGGGCCTCTCCTACGAGCAGTACTTC. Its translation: CASSELGWAGGLSYEQYF.